What follows describes a single TCR beta chain. What it recognizes is unknown. The data belong to a study of post-analysis software for immune sequencing data. Study-wide findings and caveats: The F measure placed samples prepared in the same batch into strongly shared clusters. With TRBV5-6, TRBV5-1 and TRBV20-1 included, about five TRBV segments were more frequent in patients than in controls.

TCR beta cDNA libraries included unique molecular identifiers. TCRdb reprocessed the PCR reads with MiXCR, giving one entry per CDR3 protein. Altogether hundreds of thousands of distinct CDR3 sequences are present, roughly 29% being singletons, with the ten largest covering around 0.6%. The CDR3 contains 13 residues. Germline CDR1 reads MGHDK; CDR2 reads SYGVNS. Germline trimming cut 8 bases from V and 5 bases from J; bases unmatched to any gene: 4. The chain has TRBV25-1 and TRBJ1-5; 9 bases fit TRBD1. The sample taken for sequencing was blood. The receptor was isolated from a girl under 18 with multiple sclerosis. The CDR3 nucleotides read TGTGCCAGCCGACAGGGGGGGGATCAGCCCCAGCATTTT. Its translation is CASRQGGDQPQHF. Full variable domain (missing parts from reference TRBV25-1 and TRBJ1-5): EADIYQTPRYLVIGTGKKITLECSQTMGHDKMYWYQQDPGMELHLIHYSYGVNSTEKGDLSSESTVSRIRTEHFPLTLESARPSHTSQYLCASRQGGDQPQHFGDGTRLSIL.